This T cell receptor (beta chain) appears in the sequencing data of a study of T cell repertoires in cytomegalovirus infection. TCRdb fed the reads into MiXCR, producing one record per CDR3 protein. Of under 90,000 distinct CDR3 sequences listed, 20% to 25% are singletons. V shed 6 bases, J shed 5 bases, and the junction held 6 bases outside the gene matches. This CDR3 has 12 amino acids. Germline V gene data show CDR1 as DFQATT and CDR2 as SNEGSKA (reference sequence). With regard to this clonotype: Its cognate antigen is unknown.

The V call is TRBV20-1, the J call TRBJ2-7, with TRBD1 identical over 8 bases. The clonotype was recovered from a human donor in good health (CMV status not recorded). Some clones in this sample may be carry-over from other donors' samples. The specimen was PBMCs, sequenced either directly or after in vitro stimulation (not recorded which). CDR3 nucleotide sequence: TGCAGTGCCGACGACAGGGGCCACGAGCAGTACTTC. Encoded protein: CSADDRGHEQYF.